This section outlines one T cell receptor beta chain sequence together with its context. The data stem from a study of blood T cell repertoires in COVID-19. Clones were read by immunoSEQ multiplex PCR, and TCRdb kept only the in-frame ones, dropping some. The sample consists of around 310,000 clones, about 90% of them appearing once. V lost 1 base and J lost 2; bases outside the gene matches: 3. Germline V gene lookup returns CDR1 SGHTS and CDR2 YDEGEE. This CDR3 has 15 residues. V usage is TRBV5-8 and J usage is TRBJ2-3; 8 bases are shared with TRBD2. The receptor's source is a woman aged 30 to 39 who had recovered from COVID-19. Specimen: PBMCs or T cells enriched from blood (not recorded which). CDR3 sequence: CASSLPGGPTDTQYF. The CDR3 DNA follows: TGTGCCAGCAGCTTGCCGGGAGGGCCCACAGATACGCAGTATTTT.